These 26 T cell receptor beta chains originate from one sample sequenced in a study of blood T cell repertoires in COVID-19. Using immunoSEQ multiplex PCR, the repertoire was profiled, and TCRdb retains in-frame clones only, with some absent. Counted here are about 94,000 clones, 80% to 85% occurring once; the ten biggest clones make up around 6.5%. Specimen: peripheral blood. The receptors derive from a man aged 55 to 70 with acute or convalescent COVID-19.

The V gene is TRBV21-1, the J gene TRBJ2-3; the table calls TRBD1, which could not be checked here. TRBV21-1 is shown as a pseudogene. The CDR3 has 13 residues. The CDR3 loop reads CATRDKSTDTQYF. The CDR3 DNA follows: TGTGCCACCAGGGACAAGAGCACAGATACGCAGTATTTT.

The chain is built from TRBV18 and TRBJ2-2; D not resolved. CDR3 length: 12 residues. The germline V and J ends were trimmed by 4 bases and 4 bases, with 4 bases remaining between them. The germline gives CDR1 KGHSH, CDR2 LQKENI. In nucleotides, the CDR3 is TGTGCCAGCTCACAGAGCACCGGGGAGCTGTTTTTT. It specifies CASSQSTGELFF.

The genes are TRBV3-1 (or the pseudogene TRBV3-2) and TRBJ2-7, with D uncertain. V was clipped by 4 bases and J by 6 bases, with 7 bases between them. The germline gives CDR1 LGHDT, CDR2 YNNKEL (reference sequence). CDR3 length equals 11 residues. The CDR3 sequence: CASSLEREQYF. The CDR3 DNA reads as TGTGCCAGCAGCCTCGAGCGCGAGCAGTACTTC.

This clone is a singleton in its sample. The chain uses TRBV7-8 and TRBJ1-5; D may be TRBD1 (6 bases). Trimming removed 4 bases from V and 3 bases from J, with 16 bases in between. CDR3 length: 16 residues. CDR1 SGHVS and CDR2 FQNEAQ come from the germline V gene. The DNA of the CDR3 is TGTGCCAGCAGCTCCTCTGAGTCAGGGGCCAATCAGCCCCAGCATTTT. This codes for CASSSSESGANQPQHF.

The chain uses TRBV21-1 and TRBJ2-7; TRBD2 was called by the table and not checked on the DNA. TRBV21-1 is deemed a pseudogene. CDR3 length: 14 amino acids. The CDR3 sequence: CASSNEVSSYEQYF. The CDR3 nucleotides are TGTGCCAGCAGCAACGAGGTAAGCTCCTACGAGCAGTACTTC.

A single count supports this clone. CDR3 in amino acids: CSVPGQGSYNEQFF. CDR3 DNA: TGCAGCGTCCCGGGACAGGGATCCTACAATGAGCAGTTCTTC. The chain couples TRBV29-1 to TRBJ2-1, with 9 nucleotides matching TRBD1. The CDR3 is 14 amino acids. The V gene's germline CDR1 is SQVTM and CDR2 ANQGSEA. V dropped 6 bases and J dropped 1; count of bases not matched to a gene: 4.

The chain links TRBV18 to TRBJ1-5, with 10 nucleotides matching TRBD1. The CDR3 has 15 residues. V dropped 10 bases and J dropped 6; count of bases not matched to a gene: 12. Germline V gene sequence: CDR1 KGHSH, CDR2 LQKENI. CDR3 residues: CATTIGTGEAQPQHF. The CDR3 DNA reads TGTGCCACTACGATCGGGACAGGGGAGGCTCAGCCCCAGCATTTT.

The gene calls are TRBV5-6 and TRBJ2-7; the D gene is possibly TRBD1 (6 bases). This CDR3 is 14 amino acids long. Germline values: CDR1 SGHDT, CDR2 YYEEEE. The V end was cut by 4 bases, the J end by 1 base, with 12 bases between. CDR3 in amino acids: CASSLQGFSYEQYF. CDR3 nucleotides: TGTGCCAGCAGCCTCCAGGGGTTTTCCTACGAGCAGTACTTC. The whole variable domain, remainder taken from reference TRBV5-6 and TRBJ2-7, is DAGVTQSPTHLIKTRGQQVTLRCSPKSGHDTVSWYQQALGQGPQFIFQYYEEEERQRGNFPDRFSGHQFPNYSSELNVNALLLGDSALYLCASSLQGFSYEQYFGPGTRLTVT.

The J gene is TRBJ1-1, the V gene TRBV7-2; the D gene is possibly TRBD1 (5 bases). Trimming removed 2 bases from V and 4 bases from J, with 14 bases in between. This CDR3 comprises 15 residues. Germline V lookup: CDR1 SGHTA, CDR2 FQGNSA. The CDR3 DNA sequence: TGTGCCAGCAGCTTAATGGGCGCAAGGGGCACTGAAGCTTTCTTT. It specifies CASSLMGARGTEAFF. Supplemented by reference TRBV7-2 and TRBJ1-1, the full variable domain reads GAGVSQSPSNKVTEKGKDVELRCDPISGHTALYWYRQSLGQGLEFLIYFQGNSAPDKSGLPSDRFSAERTGGSVSTLTIQRTQQEDSAVYLCASSLMGARGTEAFFGQGTRLTVV.

This rearrangement joins TRBV2 to TRBJ2-3; 7 positions match TRBD1. J gave up 3 bases and V 2 bases, and 2 bases lay outside the gene matches. The CDR3 is made up of 14 amino acids. Germline assignment: CDR1 SNHLY and CDR2 FYNNEI. Here the CDR3 DNA reads TGTGCCAGCAGTGAATTGGACAGGACAGATACGCAGTATTTT. This codes for CASSELDRTDTQYF.

This chain uses TRBV11-2 with TRBJ2-5; possible D gene TRBD2, 6 bases. V was trimmed by 1 base and J by 4 bases, leaving 13 bases between them. CDR3 length: 15 residues. The germline V gene has CDR1 SGHAT and CDR2 FQNNGV. The CDR3 region has the DNA TGTGCCAGCAGCTTAGGGGTCGGGGGACGAGAGACCCAGTACTTC. Translated, it gives CASSLGVGGRETQYF.

This clone was detected only a few times. This chain joins TRBV7-9 and TRBJ2-1; D unclear. Germline-derived CDR1 and CDR2 are SEHNR and FQNEAQ (reference sequence). Between the trimmed V and J ends, which lost 1 base and 6 bases, there was a span of 7 bases. The CDR3 consists of 13 residues. CDR3 region: CASSLGVGNEQFF. The CDR3 nucleotides are TGTGCCAGCAGCTTAGGAGTTGGCAATGAGCAGTTCTTC.

The CDR3 reads CASSVAGGYYGYTF. CDR3 coding DNA: TGTGCCAGCAGCGTAGCAGGGGGATACTATGGCTACACCTTC. The chain combines TRBV9 with TRBJ1-2; 7 nucleotides line up with TRBD1. V trimming: 0 bases; J trimming: 3 bases; junction bases outside the gene matches: 2. In germline, CDR1 is SGDLS, CDR2 YYNGEE. The CDR3 sequence is 14 residues long.

This clone was recorded once. V usage is TRBV7-2 and J usage is TRBJ1-5; 10 bases agree with TRBD1. J was trimmed by 4 bases and V by 4 bases; bases with no gene match: 7. The germline V gene encodes CDR1 SGHTA and CDR2 FQGNSA. This CDR3 is 16 amino acids long. The CDR3 DNA reads as TGTGCCAGCAGCTGGAGTGGACAGGGGGGTAATCAGCCCCAGCATTTT. Translated, it gives CASSWSGQGGNQPQHF. The whole variable domain, remainder taken from reference TRBV7-2 and TRBJ1-5, is GAGVSQSPSNKVTEKGKDVELRCDPISGHTALYWYRQSLGQGLEFLIYFQGNSAPDKSGLPSDRFSAERTGGSVSTLTIQRTQQEDSAVYLCASSWSGQGGNQPQHFGDGTRLSIL.

This clone has only a few counts. The chain has TRBV10-3 and TRBJ2-7; D gene unclear. Per germline, CDR1 ENHRY and CDR2 SYGVKD. V gave up 0 bases and J gave up 3 bases, with 9 bases separating them. The length of the CDR3 is 14 residues. CDR3: CAISESKLIYEQYF. The CDR3 nucleotides read TGTGCCATCAGTGAGTCGAAGCTGATCTACGAGCAGTACTTC.

The rearrangement links TRBV5-1 to TRBJ2-7; 8 bases agree with TRBD1. Germline CDR1 SGHRS, CDR2 YFSETQ. J was trimmed by 2 bases and V by 0 bases; bases with no gene match: 7. The CDR3 is made up of 16 amino acids. CDR3 sequence reads: CASSLAPGQVTYEQYF. CDR3 nucleotide sequence: TGCGCCAGCAGCTTGGCGCCGGGACAGGTAACCTACGAGCAGTACTTC. Looking up the rest from reference TRBV5-1 and TRBJ2-7 gives the full variable domain: KAGVTQTPRYLIKTRGQQVTLSCSPISGHRSVSWYQQTPGQGLQFLFEYFSETQRNKGNFPGRFSGRQFSNSRSEMNVSTLELGDSALYLCASSLAPGQVTYEQYFGPGTRLTVT.

The rearrangement uses TRBV19 and TRBJ1-5; 7 bases match TRBD1. V lost 7 bases, J lost 10 bases, and 16 bases stayed unmatched. The CDR3 sequence is 15 residues long. Germline assignment: CDR1 LNHDA and CDR2 SQIVND (reference sequence). The CDR3 coding sequence is TGTGCCAGTATTTACCGTCCAGGGGGTTTAGAACCCCAGCATTTT. This translates into CASIYRPGGLEPQHF. Combining the CDR3 with reference TRBV19 and TRBJ1-5 gives the whole variable domain DGGITQSPKYLFRKEGQNVTLSCEQNLNHDAMYWYRQDPGQGLRLIYYSQIVNDFQKGDIAEGYSVSREKKESFPLTVTSAQKNPTAFYLCASIYRPGGLEPQHFGDGTRLSIL.

V gene TRBV18 combines with J gene TRBJ1-3; perhaps TRBD1 as D (5 bases). V was clipped by 6 bases and J by 4 bases, with 13 bases between them. Germline V gives CDR1 KGHSH, CDR2 LQKENI. This CDR3 contains 14 residues. In nucleotides, the CDR3 is TGTGCCAGCTCCCGCCAGGGATCCGGAAACACCATATATTTT. This translates into CASSRQGSGNTIYF. Full variable domain (rest looked up from reference TRBV18 and TRBJ1-3): NAGVMQNPRHLVRRRGQEARLRCSPMKGHSHVYWYRQLPEEGLKFMVYLQKENIIDESGMPKERFSAEFPKEGPSILRIQQVVRGDSAAYFCASSRQGSGNTIYFGEGSWLTVV.

The chain combines TRBV6-5 with TRBJ2-3, with 7 nucleotides matching TRBD2. The CDR3 extends over 14 amino acids. The J segment lost 3 bases and the V segment lost 5 bases, leaving 5 bases of the junction unmatched. Germline V lookup: CDR1 MNHEY, CDR2 SVGAGI. The chain's CDR3 is CASSITGGTDTQYF. The DNA of the CDR3 is TGTGCCAGCAGTATAACCGGGGGGACAGATACGCAGTATTTT.

The chain links TRBV7-8 to TRBJ2-3; TRBD2 matches at 9 bases. Germline V gene lookup returns CDR1 SGHVS and CDR2 FQNEAQ. Unmatched junction bases numbered 8, after V lost 4 bases and J lost 3 bases. The CDR3 contains 16 residues. This chain's CDR3 is CASSSLIAGDTDTQYF. The CDR3 DNA sequence: TGTGCCAGCAGCTCCCTCATAGCGGGGGATACAGATACGCAGTATTTT.

The chain has TRBV28 and TRBJ2-2; 16 nucleotides match TRBD2. CDR1 is MDHEN and CDR2 is SYDVKM in the germline V gene. J was trimmed by 0 bases and V by 4 bases; bases with no gene match: 5. The CDR3 consists of 19 residues. The CDR3 loop is CASSYQGLAGGTNTGELFF. The CDR3 region has the DNA TGTGCCAGCAGTTACCAGGGACTAGCGGGGGGGACGAACACCGGGGAGCTGTTTTTT.

The J gene is TRBJ1-1, the V gene TRBV27; 9 bases are shared with TRBD1. After removal of 4 bases from V and 7 bases from J, the junction contained 4 bases not matched to a gene. CDR1 and CDR2 (germline): MNHEY, SMNVEV (reference sequence). The CDR3 totals 13 residues. CDR3 sequence reads: CASSSGQGYEAFF. The CDR3 coding sequence is TGTGCCAGCAGTTCGGGACAGGGATATGAAGCTTTCTTT.

The V gene is TRBV6-2 or TRBV6-3, the J gene TRBJ2-1; perhaps TRBD2 as D (6 bases). Trimming left V 2 bases short and J 9 bases short, with 23 bases between. Germline V lookup: CDR1 MNHEY, CDR2 SVGEGT. This CDR3 is 17 amino acids long. CDR3 nucleotides: TGTGCCAGCAGTTACGGATCGGCGGGGACCCCGGGGAGTGAGCAGTTCTTC. This translates into CASSYGSAGTPGSEQFF.

This clone was counted a few times. The chain recombines TRBV28 with TRBJ2-3; 7 positions match TRBD1. The germline V gene encodes CDR1 MDHEN and CDR2 SYDVKM. V shed 7 bases, J shed 3 bases, and the junction held 10 bases outside the gene matches. CDR3 length: 15 residues. Written as DNA, the CDR3 is TGTGCCAGCACTAACAGGGGATTAGCGACAGATACGCAGTATTTT. Protein: CASTNRGLATDTQYF.

The V call is TRBV5-6, the J call TRBJ2-7; 9 nucleotides line up with TRBD2. This CDR3 is 14 amino acids long. The germline V gene has CDR1 SGHDT and CDR2 YYEEEE. With V trimmed by 2 bases and J by 6 bases, 6 bases remained unmatched. CDR3 loop: CASSFLSAGGEQYF. Here the CDR3 DNA reads TGTGCCAGCAGCTTTCTTTCAGCGGGGGGCGAGCAGTACTTC.

V gene TRBV6-5 combines with J gene TRBJ1-1; 8 positions agree with TRBD1. Trimming removed 6 bases from V and 1 base from J; junction bases left unmatched: 4. The CDR3 covers 14 residues. In germline, CDR1 is MNHEY, CDR2 SVGAGI. In DNA form, the CDR3 reads TGTGCCAGCAGCTCCGGGACAGGGAACACTGAAGCTTTCTTT. Encoded protein: CASSSGTGNTEAFF.